This T cell receptor beta chain was profiled in a study of shared clonotypes between healthy human individuals. Here immunoSEQ multiplex PCR was the method, and the copy in TCRdb shows in-frame clones only, minus some. The sample carries over 750,000 clones, 90% to 97% recorded once. Germline values: CDR1 SGHNT, CDR2 YYREEE (reference sequence). The ends were cut back, 1 base at V and 7 bases at J, with 15 bases in the middle. The CDR3 loop spans 14 amino acids. Positive CCR7 selection of CD45RO-negative cells yielded the naive CD8 cells, and terminally differentiated effector memory CD45RA+ cells were excluded.

Sample: naive CD8+ T cells sorted from blood. The sequence came from a young man in good health. This chain connects TRBV5-4 to TRBJ2-7; D may be TRBD2 (6 bases). The CDR3 sequence: CASSLFREPGEQYF. CDR3 bases: TGTGCCAGCAGCTTGTTTCGGGAGCCAGGGGAGCAGTACTTC.